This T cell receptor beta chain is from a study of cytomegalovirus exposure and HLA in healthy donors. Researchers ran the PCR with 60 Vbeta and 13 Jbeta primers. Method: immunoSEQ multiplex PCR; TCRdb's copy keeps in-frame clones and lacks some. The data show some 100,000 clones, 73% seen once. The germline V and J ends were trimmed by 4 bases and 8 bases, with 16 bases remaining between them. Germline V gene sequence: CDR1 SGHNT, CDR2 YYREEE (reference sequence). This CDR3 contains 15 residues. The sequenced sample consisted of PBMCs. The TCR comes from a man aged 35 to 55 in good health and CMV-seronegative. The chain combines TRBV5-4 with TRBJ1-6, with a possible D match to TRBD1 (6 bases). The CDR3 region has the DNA TGTGCCAGCAGCCCCTCCACAGGGTTCGATTCACCCCTCCACTTT. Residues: CASSPSTGFDSPLHF.